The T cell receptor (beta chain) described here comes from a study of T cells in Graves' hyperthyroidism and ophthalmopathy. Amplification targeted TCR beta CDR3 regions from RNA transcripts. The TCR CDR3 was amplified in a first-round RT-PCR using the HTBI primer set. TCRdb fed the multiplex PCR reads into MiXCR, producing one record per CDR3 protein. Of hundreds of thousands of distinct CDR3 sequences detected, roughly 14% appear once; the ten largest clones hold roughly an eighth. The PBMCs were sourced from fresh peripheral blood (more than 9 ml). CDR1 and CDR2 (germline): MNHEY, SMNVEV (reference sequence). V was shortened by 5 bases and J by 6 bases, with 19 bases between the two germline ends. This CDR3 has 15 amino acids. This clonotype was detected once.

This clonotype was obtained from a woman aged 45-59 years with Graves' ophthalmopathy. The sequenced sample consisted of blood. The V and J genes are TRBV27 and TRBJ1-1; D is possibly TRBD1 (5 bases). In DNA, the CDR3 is TGTGCCAGCAGTCCATACGACCCCTTCAGGGCTGAAGCTTTCTTT. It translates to CASSPYDPFRAEAFF.